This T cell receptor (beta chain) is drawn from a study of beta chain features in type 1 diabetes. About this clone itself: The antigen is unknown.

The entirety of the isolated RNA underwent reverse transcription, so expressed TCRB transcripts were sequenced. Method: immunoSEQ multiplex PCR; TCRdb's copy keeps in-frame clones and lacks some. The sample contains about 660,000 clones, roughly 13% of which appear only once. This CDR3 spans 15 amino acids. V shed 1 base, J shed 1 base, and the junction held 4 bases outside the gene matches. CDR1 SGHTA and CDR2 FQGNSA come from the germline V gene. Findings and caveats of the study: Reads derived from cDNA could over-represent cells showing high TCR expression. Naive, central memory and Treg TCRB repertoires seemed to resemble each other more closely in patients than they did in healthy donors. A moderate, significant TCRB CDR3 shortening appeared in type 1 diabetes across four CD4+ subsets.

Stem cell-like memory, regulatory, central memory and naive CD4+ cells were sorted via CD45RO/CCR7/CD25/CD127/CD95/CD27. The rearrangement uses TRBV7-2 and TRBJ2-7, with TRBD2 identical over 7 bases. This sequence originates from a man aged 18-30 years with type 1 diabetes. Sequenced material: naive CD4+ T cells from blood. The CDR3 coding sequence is TGTGCCAGCAGCTTAGGCGGGACTACTTCCTACGAGCAGTACTTC. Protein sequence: CASSLGGTTSYEQYF.